Listed below are T cell receptor beta chains from one sample, sequenced in a study of shared clonotypes between healthy human individuals. Using immunoSEQ multiplex PCR, the repertoire was profiled, and TCRdb retains in-frame clones only, with some absent. The table has about 710,000 clones, 73% seen once; the top ten hold 1.5% to 2%. What was sequenced was memory CD4+ T cells sorted from blood. The receptor source for this set is a woman aged 30 to 39 in good health. Both conserved end residues are part of each CDR3. A D gene is named only where the DNA matches it firmly. Clone size is stated in some rows and not others, as once, few, many or a class when expanded.

V	D	J	size	CDR3	DNA
TRBV6-6	-	TRBJ1-5	-	CASKVKGGQPQHF	TGTGCCAGCAAGGTCAAGGGGGGCCAGCCCCAGCATTTT
TRBV6-1	-	TRBJ1-4	-	CASSKTGLPNEKLFF	TGTGCCAGCAGTAAAACAGGGCTTCCTAATGAAAAACTGTTTTTT
TRBV29-1	-	TRBJ1-1	-	CSVVSSTEAFF	TGCAGCGTTGTATCGAGCACTGAAGCTTTCTTT
TRBV6-1	TRBD2	TRBJ2-1	-	CASSGLAGGIYNEQFF	TGTGCCAGCAGTGGACTAGCGGGAGGGATCTACAATGAGCAGTTCTTC
TRBV5-6	TRBD2	TRBJ2-1	-	CASGLAGSNEQFF	TGTGCCAGCGGACTAGCGGGGTCCAATGAGCAGTTCTTC
TRBV11-2	TRBD2	TRBJ2-1	-	CASRLAGSNEQFF	TGTGCCAGCAGACTAGCGGGAAGTAATGAGCAGTTCTTC
TRBV5-4	-	TRBJ1-2	-	CASSLDGYGYTF	TGTGCCAGCAGCTTGGACGGCTATGGCTACACCTTC
TRBV5-1	-	TRBJ2-7	once	CASSLGPSDRSSYEQYF	TGCGCCAGCAGCTTGGGCCCCTCGGACAGAAGCTCCTACGAGCAGTACTTC
TRBV5-1	-	TRBJ1-1	-	CASSWGGREAFF	TGCGCCAGCAGCTGGGGGGGACGTGAAGCTTTCTTT
TRBV30	-	TRBJ1-2	-	CAWSVNEGQRYTF	TGTGCCTGGAGTGTAAATGAGGGGCAGCGCTACACCTTC
TRBV28	-	TRBJ1-5	-	CASSSPTGKYEPQHF	TGTGCCAGCAGTTCCCCCACAGGGAAGTACGAGCCCCAGCATTTT
TRBV27	-	TRBJ2-3	-	CASSPKGGTDTQYF	TGTGCCAGCAGTCCAAAGGGGGGCACAGATACGCAGTATTTT
TRBV6-5	TRBD1	TRBJ1-5	-	CASSPTGGGQPQHF	TGTGCCAGCAGTCCAACAGGGGGCGGTCAGCCCCAGCATTTT
TRBV7-2	-	TRBJ2-3	-	CASSLVVSGTDTQYF	TGTGCCAGCAGCTTAGTTGTTAGCGGAACAGATACGCAGTATTTT
TRBV28	-	TRBJ2-2	-	CASSLGRTPRTGELFF	TGTGCCAGCAGTTTAGGGAGGACACCGCGGACCGGGGAGCTGTTTTTT
TRBV7-3	-	TRBJ2-2	few	CASSLFQGGTGANTGELFF	TGTGCCAGCAGCTTGTTTCAGGGGGGAACAGGAGCAAACACCGGGGAGCTGTTTTTT
TRBV2	-	TRBJ2-2	once	CASSIVNTGELFF	TGTGCCAGCAGTATAGTTAACACCGGGGAGCTGTTTTTT
TRBV6-6	-	TRBJ2-6	-	CASIGQASSGANVLTF	TGTGCCAGCATCGGGCAGGCTAGCTCTGGGGCCAACGTCCTGACTTTC
TRBV19	-	TRBJ2-3	-	CASSMGSFPDTQYF	TGTGCCAGTAGTATGGGTAGTTTCCCAGATACGCAGTATTTT
TRBV7-9	-	TRBJ1-2	-	CASSLATSGYTF	TGTGCCAGCAGCTTAGCGACGAGCGGCTACACCTTC
TRBV5-6	TRBD1	TRBJ1-2	few	CASSGRGQNYGYTF	TGTGCCAGCAGCGGAAGGGGACAGAACTATGGCTACACCTTC
TRBV5-1	-	TRBJ2-5	-	CASSFQGLSETQYF	TGCGCCAGCAGCTTTCAGGGGCTCTCGGAGACCCAGTACTTC
TRBV4-1	TRBD1	TRBJ1-5	-	CASSHSSDPTGSWQPQHF	TGCGCCAGCAGCCACTCATCAGATCCGACAGGGTCCTGGCAGCCCCAGCATTTT
TRBV6-5	-	TRBJ1-3	many	CASSYSPEGNTIYF	TGTGCCAGCAGTTACTCGCCGGAAGGAAACACCATATATTTT
TRBV9	-	TRBJ2-6	-	CASSVVQAGANVLTF	TGTGCCAGCAGCGTAGTACAGGCTGGGGCCAACGTCCTGACTTTC
TRBV28	-	TRBJ2-7	-	CASSTPSRDPPGQYF	TGTGCCAGCAGTACCCCCTCCCGGGACCCCCCTGGGCAGTACTTC
TRBV5-8	-	TRBJ2-5	-	CASSLLSAAQGTQYF	TGTGCCAGCAGCTTGCTCTCGGCAGCGCAGGGGACCCAGTACTTC